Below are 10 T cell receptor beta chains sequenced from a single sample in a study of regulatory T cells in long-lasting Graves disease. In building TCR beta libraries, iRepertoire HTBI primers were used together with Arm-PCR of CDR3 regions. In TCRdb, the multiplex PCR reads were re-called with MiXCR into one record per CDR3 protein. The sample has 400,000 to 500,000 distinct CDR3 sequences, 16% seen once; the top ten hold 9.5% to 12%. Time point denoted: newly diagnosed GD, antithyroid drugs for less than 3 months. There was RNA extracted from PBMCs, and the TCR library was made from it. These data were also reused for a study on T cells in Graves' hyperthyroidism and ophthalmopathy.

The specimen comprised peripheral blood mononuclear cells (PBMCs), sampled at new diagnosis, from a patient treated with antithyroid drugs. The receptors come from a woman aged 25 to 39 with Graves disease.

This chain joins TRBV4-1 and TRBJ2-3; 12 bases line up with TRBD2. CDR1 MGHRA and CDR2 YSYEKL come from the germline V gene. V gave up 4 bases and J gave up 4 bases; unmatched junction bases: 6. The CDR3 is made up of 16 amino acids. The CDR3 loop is CASSPRLAGVPDTQYF. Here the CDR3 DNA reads TGCGCCAGCAGCCCTAGACTAGCGGGAGTCCCAGATACGCAGTATTTT.

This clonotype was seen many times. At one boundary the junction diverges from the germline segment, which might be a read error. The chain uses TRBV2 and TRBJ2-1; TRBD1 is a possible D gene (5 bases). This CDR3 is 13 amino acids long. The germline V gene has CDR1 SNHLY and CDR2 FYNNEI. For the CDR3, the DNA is TGTGTCAGCAGGACCCAGGGATGGATTGAGCAGTTCTTC. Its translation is CVSRTQGWIEQFF.

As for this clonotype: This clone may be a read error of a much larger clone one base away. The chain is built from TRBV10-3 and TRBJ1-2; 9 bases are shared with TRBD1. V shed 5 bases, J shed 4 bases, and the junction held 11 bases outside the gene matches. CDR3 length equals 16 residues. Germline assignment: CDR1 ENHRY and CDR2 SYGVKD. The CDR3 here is CAISKNTGGEIYGYTF. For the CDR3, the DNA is TGTGCCATCAGTAAAAATACAGGGGGCGAAATCTATGGCTACACCTTC.

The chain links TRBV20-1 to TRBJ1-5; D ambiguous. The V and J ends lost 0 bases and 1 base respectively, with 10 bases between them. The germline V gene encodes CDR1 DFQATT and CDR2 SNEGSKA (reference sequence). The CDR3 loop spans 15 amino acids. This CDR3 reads CSARDLTSSNQPQHF. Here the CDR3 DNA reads TGCAGTGCTAGAGATTTGACATCCAGCAATCAGCCCCAGCATTTT.

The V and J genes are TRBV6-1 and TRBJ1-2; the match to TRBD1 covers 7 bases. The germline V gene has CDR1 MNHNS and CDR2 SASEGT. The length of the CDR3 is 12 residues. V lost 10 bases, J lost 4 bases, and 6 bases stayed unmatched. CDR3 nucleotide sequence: TGTGCCACCTCCCGGGACAGCTATGGCTACACCTTC. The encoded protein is CATSRDSYGYTF.

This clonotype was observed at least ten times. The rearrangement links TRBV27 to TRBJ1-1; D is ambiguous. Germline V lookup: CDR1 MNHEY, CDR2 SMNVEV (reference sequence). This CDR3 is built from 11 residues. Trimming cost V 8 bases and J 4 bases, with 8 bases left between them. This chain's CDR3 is CASRTVTEAFF. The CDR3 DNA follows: TGTGCCAGCCGTACGGTCACTGAAGCTTTCTTT.

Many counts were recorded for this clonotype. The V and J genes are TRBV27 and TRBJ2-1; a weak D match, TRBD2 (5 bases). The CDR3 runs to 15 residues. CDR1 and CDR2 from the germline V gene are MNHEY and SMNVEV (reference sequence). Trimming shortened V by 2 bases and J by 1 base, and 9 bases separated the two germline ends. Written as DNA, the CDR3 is TGTGCCAGCAGTTTACCTGGCGGGTCCTACAATGAGCAGTTCTTC. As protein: CASSLPGGSYNEQFF.

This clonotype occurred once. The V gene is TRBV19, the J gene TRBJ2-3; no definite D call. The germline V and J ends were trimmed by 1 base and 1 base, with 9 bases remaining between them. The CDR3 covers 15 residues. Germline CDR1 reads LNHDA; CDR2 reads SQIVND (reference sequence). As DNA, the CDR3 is TGTGCCAGTAGTATAGGCCCACACCGCACAGATACGCAGTATTTT. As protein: CASSIGPHRTDTQYF.

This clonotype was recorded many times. CDR3 bases: TGTGCCAGCAGCCAAGTCGGAGGGGCTGGTGGAAACACCATATATTTT. Its protein product is CASSQVGGAGGNTIYF. V usage is TRBV3-1 and J usage is TRBJ1-3; D may be TRBD1 (5 bases). This CDR3 is 16 amino acids long. V lost 1 base and J lost 3, with 13 bases in between. CDR1 is LGHDT and CDR2 is YNNKEL in the germline V gene (reference sequence).

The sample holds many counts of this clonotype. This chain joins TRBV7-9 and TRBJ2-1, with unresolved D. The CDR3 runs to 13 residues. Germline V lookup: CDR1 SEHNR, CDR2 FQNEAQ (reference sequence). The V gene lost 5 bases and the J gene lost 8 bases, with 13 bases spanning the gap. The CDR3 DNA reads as TGTGCCAGCAGCCCGGTCGGGTTGGATGAGCAGTTCTTC. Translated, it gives CASSPVGLDEQFF.